The 14 T cell receptor beta chains below all came from one sample that was sequenced in a study of OX40 agonist ivuxolimab in advanced cancers. Produced via immunoSEQ multiplex PCR; TCRdb's table is partial and in-frame only. Found here are 99,000 or so clones, 90% to 97% of them singletons; the top ten hold around 2%. Sample: CD4+ or CD8+ T cells sorted from blood, taken in a trial of the OX40 agonist ivuxolimab. The origin of the receptors is an adult with an advanced solid tumor such as melanoma, head and neck, liver or kidney cancer.

The chain links TRBV28 to TRBJ1-2, with D possibly matching TRBD1 (6 bases). V was clipped by 5 bases and J by 9 bases, with 16 bases between them. Germline CDR1 reads MDHEN; CDR2 reads SYDVKM. CDR3 length equals 13 residues. CDR3 sequence (DNA): TGTGCCAGCAGTGTGGGAAGGGGGATTAGCTACACCTTC. This gives the protein CASSVGRGISYTF.

The chain has TRBV28 and TRBJ1-2; 8 bases line up with TRBD1. This CDR3 is 15 amino acids long. The germline V gene encodes CDR1 MDHEN and CDR2 SYDVKM. V dropped 4 bases and J dropped 3; count of bases not matched to a gene: 7. The CDR3 loop reads CASSSETGADYGYTF. The CDR3 bases are TGTGCCAGCAGTTCTGAGACAGGGGCGGACTATGGCTACACCTTC.

V is TRBV13 and J is TRBJ2-1; 9 bases line up with TRBD2. This CDR3 contains 14 residues. Unmatched junction bases numbered 4, after V lost 6 bases and J lost 4 bases. Germline V gives CDR1 PRHDT, CDR2 FYEKMQ (reference sequence). The CDR3 loop is CASSPTSGYNEQFF. Here the CDR3 DNA reads TGTGCCAGCAGTCCGACTAGCGGTTACAATGAGCAGTTCTTC.

The chain carries TRBV4-1 and TRBJ2-5; TRBD1 agrees at 7 bases. Germline CDR1 reads MGHRA; CDR2 reads YSYEKL. This CDR3 has 15 amino acids. V gave up 1 base and J gave up 5 bases; unmatched junction bases: 7. The CDR3 DNA reads as TGCGCCAGCAGCCAAGCTACAGGGGCCGGTGAGACCCAGTACTTC. This sequence encodes CASSQATGAGETQYF.

The rearrangement links TRBV4-1 to TRBJ2-1; D remains ambiguous. Per the germline V gene, CDR1 is MGHRA and CDR2 is YSYEKL. This CDR3 comprises 13 residues. With 0 bases removed from V and 8 bases from J, the gap between germline ends came to 8 bases. CDR3 residues: CASSQDKGHEQFF. CDR3 in DNA: TGCGCCAGCAGCCAAGATAAGGGTCATGAGCAGTTCTTC.

The chain is built from TRBV9 and TRBJ1-2, with D uncertain. The length of the CDR3 is 11 residues. V lost 7 bases and J 8 bases, leaving 12 bases between the germline ends. The germline CDR1 and CDR2 sequences are SGDLS and YYNGEE. The CDR3 sequence is CASLSLGGYTF. The CDR3 nucleotides are TGTGCCAGCCTATCGCTCGGAGGCTACACCTTC.

V and J are TRBV6-1 and TRBJ2-1; D gene uncertain. The CDR3 contains 12 residues. Deletions cut 1 base from V and 8 bases from J, with 6 bases between. Per germline, CDR1 MNHNS and CDR2 SASEGT. In DNA form, the CDR3 reads TGTGCCAGCAGTGAAGATAGTGATGAGCAGTTCTTC. This sequence encodes CASSEDSDEQFF.

The chain joins TRBV5-6 to TRBJ2-7; 12 bases are shared with TRBD2. Losses at the gene ends were 5 bases for V and 3 bases for J; bases not matched to a gene: 9. Germline V CDR1 and CDR2: SGHDT, YYEEEE. CDR3 length: 16 residues. The CDR3 DNA sequence: TGTGCCAGCAGTTATGGGCTAGCGGGAGGGGTCTACGAGCAGTACTTC. Translated, it gives CASSYGLAGGVYEQYF.

The chain carries TRBV19 and TRBJ2-7, with D maybe TRBD2 (5 bases). CDR3 length: 14 amino acids. Trimming took off 1 base at V and 3 bases at J, with 10 bases between the two ends. From germline, CDR1 is LNHDA and CDR2 SQIVND (reference sequence). The CDR3 here is CASSIVGASYEQYF. CDR3 coding DNA: TGTGCCAGTAGTATAGTGGGAGCCAGCTACGAGCAGTACTTC.

This clone has just one count. The genes are TRBV4-3 and TRBJ1-6; D unresolved. Germline V gene sequence: CDR1 LGHNA, CDR2 YSLEER. This CDR3 is built from 15 residues. V lost 4 bases, J lost 5 bases, and 12 bases lay in between. The CDR3 region has the DNA TGCGCCAGCAGCCTCCGGACGGACGATAATTCACCCCTCCACTTT. Translating it yields CASSLRTDDNSPLHF.

The chain uses TRBV7-3 and TRBJ1-1; 9 bases map to TRBD1. The V segment lost 5 bases and the J segment 6 bases; nucleotides outside the gene matches: 4. This CDR3 has 13 residues. The germline V gene encodes CDR1 SGHTA and CDR2 FQGTGA. The CDR3 DNA sequence: TGTGCCAGCAGCCCGGGGACAGGGCCTGAAGCTTTCTTT. Residues: CASSPGTGPEAFF.

This chain uses TRBV28 with TRBJ2-7; the match to TRBD2 covers 9 bases. CDR1 MDHEN and CDR2 SYDVKM come from the germline V gene. J was trimmed by 4 bases and V by 7 bases; bases with no gene match: 8. This CDR3 is built from 14 residues. The CDR3 reads CASTKRLADYEQYF. The CDR3 nucleotides are TGTGCCAGCACCAAGAGACTAGCGGATTACGAGCAGTACTTC.

V usage is TRBV7-3 and J usage is TRBJ2-1; the match to TRBD2 covers 11 bases. CDR1 SGHTA and CDR2 FQGTGA come from the germline V gene. This CDR3 spans 16 amino acids. V gave up 4 bases and J gave up 2 bases; unmatched junction bases: 4. CDR3 sequence reads: CASSSSGGSTYNEQFF. CDR3 nucleotide sequence: TGTGCCAGCAGCTCTAGCGGGGGGTCGACCTACAATGAGCAGTTCTTC.

Concerning this clone itself: Germline and junction disagree at one end, which may indicate a read error. This chain joins TRBV7-8 and TRBJ2-7; D may be TRBD2 (8 bases). CDR1 and CDR2 from the germline V gene are SGHVS and FQNEAQ. This CDR3 is 15 amino acids long. CDR3 residues: CASSLATGGRQGFSF. The CDR3 DNA is TGTGCCAGCAGCTTAGCTACGGGAGGGAGACAGGGTTTTTCATTC.